Listed below are T cell receptor beta chains from one sample, sequenced in a study of T cell responses to AZD1222 COVID-19 vaccine. Data came from immunoSEQ multiplex PCR; TCRdb stores just in-frame clones and leaves some out. The table shows approximately 150,000 clones, with roughly nine tenths occurring only once. Specimen: peripheral blood, collected 28 days after the second AZD1222 dose. The receptors here all came from an adult who received the AZD1222 COVID-19 vaccine. The CDR3 runs from the conserved cysteine through the conserved F or W. Fields, in order: clone size, V gene, D gene, J gene, CDR3 DNA, CDR3 protein. A D gene is named only where the DNA matches it firmly. The listing skips clone size in some rows; elsewhere it reads once, few, many or a size class.

size: -; V: TRBV4-2; D: TRBD1; J: TRBJ2-7; DNA: TGTGCCAGCCGGTTGGGACAGGGGTTCGAGCAGTACTTC; CDR3: CASRLGQGFEQYF
size: -; V: TRBV28; D: -; J: TRBJ1-5; DNA: TGTGCCAGCAGTTTGGACGGGGATCAGCCCCAGCATTTT; CDR3: CASSLDGDQPQHF
size: -; V: TRBV5-8; D: -; J: TRBJ1-3; DNA: TGTGCCAGCAGCCCAACCGTATCTGGAAACACCATATATTTT; CDR3: CASSPTVSGNTIYF
size: -; V: TRBV7-6; D: -; J: TRBJ1-5; DNA: TGTGCCAGCAGCTTCAACAGAGGACCTACTCAGCCCCAGCATTTT; CDR3: CASSFNRGPTQPQHF
size: many; V: TRBV3-1/TRBV3-2; D: TRBD1; J: TRBJ1-2; DNA: TGTGCCAGCAGCCATATGGGACAGCTCTTCTATGGCTACACCTTC; CDR3: CASSHMGQLFYGYTF
size: -; V: TRBV28; D: TRBD1; J: TRBJ1-1; DNA: TGTGCCAGCAGTGTCCGGGACAGGGATACTGAAGCTTTCTTT; CDR3: CASSVRDRDTEAFF
size: -; V: TRBV5-1; D: -; J: TRBJ2-7; DNA: TGCGCCAGCAGCTTGGACGGCCTTTCCTACGAGCAGTACTTC; CDR3: CASSLDGLSYEQYF
size: -; V: TRBV6-1; D: -; J: TRBJ2-3; DNA: TGTGCCAGCAGTGAAAATTCCTTGGGTACGCAGTATTTT; CDR3: CASSENSLGTQYF
size: -; V: TRBV18; D: -; J: TRBJ2-1; DNA: TGTGCCAGCTCACCGGGGTCCACAGCGCTTGAGCAGTTCTTC; CDR3: CASSPGSTALEQFF
size: once; V: TRBV6-5; D: TRBD2; J: TRBJ2-1; DNA: TGTGCCAGCAGTAAGCCGGGACTAGCAAATGAGCAGTTCTTC; CDR3: CASSKPGLANEQFF